Below are 6 T cell receptor beta chains sequenced from a single sample in a study of cytomegalovirus exposure and HLA in healthy donors. PCR was performed using 60 Vbeta and 13 Jbeta primers. Sequencing was performed with immunoSEQ multiplex PCR; in TCRdb, only in-frame clones are kept and a portion is missing. The table shows 90,000 to 95,000 clones, with roughly 72% occurring only once. Sequenced: PBMCs. The source of these receptors is a man under 40 in good health and CMV-seronegative.

This chain links TRBV4-2 with TRBJ2-2; D is perhaps TRBD2 (6 bases). This CDR3 has 15 residues. Looked up from germline, CDR1 is LGHNA and CDR2 is YNFKEQ. V lost 1 base and J lost 7, with 13 bases in between. The CDR3 reads CASSQGSTSIGELFF. The CDR3 coding sequence is TGTGCCAGCAGCCAAGGAAGTACTAGCATCGGGGAGCTGTTTTTT.

This chain uses TRBV9 with TRBJ1-2; TRBD1 matches 10 bases. J lost 6 bases, V lost 4 bases, and 3 bases had no gene match. The CDR3 contains 13 residues. The germline V gene encodes CDR1 SGDLS and CDR2 YYNGEE. In DNA, the CDR3 is TGTGCCAGCAGCCGAGGGACAGGGGATGGCTACACCTTC. Translated, it gives CASSRGTGDGYTF.

The chain couples TRBV11-2 to TRBJ2-2; 8 bases are shared with TRBD2. V shed 6 bases and J 4 bases; nucleotides not matched to a gene: 10. This CDR3 has 16 residues. Germline V gene sequence: CDR1 SGHAT, CDR2 FQNNGV. CDR3: CASSPSGRGGTGELFF. The CDR3 DNA reads TGTGCCAGCAGTCCTAGCGGACGGGGGGGCACCGGGGAGCTGTTTTTT.

The chain carries TRBV2 and TRBJ2-2; 8 bases match TRBD1. The CDR3 sequence is 16 residues long. Germline-derived CDR1 and CDR2 are SNHLY and FYNNEI. The V segment lost 8 bases and the J segment 1 base; nucleotides outside the gene matches: 9. In DNA form, the CDR3 reads TGTGCCAGCGCACCCCTGGGACAGGTGAACACCGGGGAGCTGTTTTTT. Protein sequence: CASAPLGQVNTGELFF. Complete variable domain (other parts from reference TRBV2 and TRBJ2-2): EPEVTQTPSHQVTQMGQEVILRCVPISNHLYFYWYRQILGQKVEFLVSFYNNEISEKSEIFDDQFSVERPDGSNFTLKIRSTKLEDSAMYFCASAPLGQVNTGELFFGEGSRLTVL.

The rearrangement joins TRBV9 to TRBJ2-5, with a weak D call TRBD2 (7 bases). CDR3 length: 16 amino acids. Trimming removed 0 bases at V and 4 bases at J, with 16 bases between. Germline assignment: CDR1 SGDLS and CDR2 YYNGEE. The CDR3 here is CASSVGGGRIVETQYF. In DNA form, the CDR3 reads TGTGCCAGCAGCGTAGGGGGGGGGCGCATCGTAGAGACCCAGTACTTC.

V and J are TRBV7-9 and TRBJ1-4; 7 bases align to TRBD1. The CDR3 sequence is 15 residues long. With V trimmed by 4 bases and J by 8 bases, 10 bases remained unmatched. The V gene's germline CDR1 is SEHNR and CDR2 FQNEAQ (reference sequence). The CDR3 DNA reads TGTGCCAGCAGCTCCGACAGGGAGGAGGGGGAAAAACTGTTTTTT. Its protein is CASSSDREEGEKLFF.